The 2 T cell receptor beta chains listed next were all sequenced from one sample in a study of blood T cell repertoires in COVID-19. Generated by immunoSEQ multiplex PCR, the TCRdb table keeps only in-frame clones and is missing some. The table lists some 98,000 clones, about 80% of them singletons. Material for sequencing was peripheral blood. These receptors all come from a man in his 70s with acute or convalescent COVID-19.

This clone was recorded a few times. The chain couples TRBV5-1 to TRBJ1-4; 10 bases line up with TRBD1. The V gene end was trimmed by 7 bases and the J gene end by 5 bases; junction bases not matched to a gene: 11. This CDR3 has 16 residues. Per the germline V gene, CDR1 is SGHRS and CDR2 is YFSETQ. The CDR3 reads CASRQGAEQRNEKLFF. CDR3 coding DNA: TGCGCCAGCCGACAGGGGGCGGAACAGAGGAATGAAAAACTGTTTTTT.

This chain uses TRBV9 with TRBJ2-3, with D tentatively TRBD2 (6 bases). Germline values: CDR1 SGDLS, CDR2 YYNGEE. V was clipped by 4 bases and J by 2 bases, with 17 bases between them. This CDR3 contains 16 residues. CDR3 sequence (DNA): TGTGCCAGCAGCTCCTGGGACTTGCACCCCACAGATACGCAGTATTTT. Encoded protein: CASSSWDLHPTDTQYF.